Included here is one TCR beta chain sequence, with context. The sample belongs to a study of cytomegalovirus exposure and HLA in healthy donors. Study-wide context: As an earlier analysis found, around 200 million T cells yielded approximately 100 million unique TCR beta sequences.

60 Vbeta and 13 Jbeta primers were used in PCR. The table came from immunoSEQ multiplex PCR; TCRdb's copy has only in-frame clones and leaves some out. The table lists about 120,000 clones, approximately 80% of them singletons, with under 5% in the top ten. This receptor was obtained from a woman under 40 in good health and CMV-seronegative. Input material: PBMCs.

In DNA form, the CDR3 reads TGTGCCAGCTCACCAGGGACAGGGGGCTACGAGCAGTACTTC. Translated: CASSPGTGGYEQYF. The V and J genes are TRBV18 and TRBJ2-7; 11 bases line up with TRBD1. This CDR3 comprises 14 residues. The V gene end was trimmed by 2 bases and the J gene end by 3 bases; junction bases not matched to a gene: 0. Germline values: CDR1 KGHSH, CDR2 LQKENI. The full variable domain, rest sourced from reference TRBV18 and TRBJ2-7, is NAGVMQNPRHLVRRRGQEARLRCSPMKGHSHVYWYRQLPEEGLKFMVYLQKENIIDESGMPKERFSAEFPKEGPSILRIQQVVRGDSAAYFCASSPGTGGYEQYFGPGTRLTVT.